This T cell receptor beta chain was captured in a study of T-cell reconstitution after alpha-beta-depleted transplantation in children. Findings and limits, study-wide: The authors attributed T-cell counts and diversity one year after transplant mostly to newly produced T cells. Surviving recipient T cells and thymic progenitors accounted for the high day-60 TCRbeta diversity observed in some patients.

A TCRbeta library incorporating unique molecular identifiers was prepared. TCRdb fed the PCR reads into MiXCR, producing one record per CDR3 protein. The sample records 150,000 to 250,000 distinct CDR3 sequences, 5% to 6.5% being singletons. Germline CDR1 and CDR2: MGHRA and YSYEKL. The length of the CDR3 is 14 residues. The germline V and J ends were trimmed by 4 bases and 2 bases, with 12 bases remaining between them. There are a few counts of this clonotype. Its matching antigen is unknown. The receptor was isolated from a girl in the first two years of life with combined immunodeficiency, due to receive a stem cell transplant. This chain links TRBV4-1 with TRBJ2-7; a weak D match, TRBD1 (6 bases). The sample in question was PBMCs, obtained before TCRalphabeta/CD19-depleted stem cell transplant. The CDR3 reads CASSPPDSAYEQYF. The CDR3 DNA reads TGCGCCAGCAGCCCTCCGGACAGCGCCTACGAGCAGTACTTC.